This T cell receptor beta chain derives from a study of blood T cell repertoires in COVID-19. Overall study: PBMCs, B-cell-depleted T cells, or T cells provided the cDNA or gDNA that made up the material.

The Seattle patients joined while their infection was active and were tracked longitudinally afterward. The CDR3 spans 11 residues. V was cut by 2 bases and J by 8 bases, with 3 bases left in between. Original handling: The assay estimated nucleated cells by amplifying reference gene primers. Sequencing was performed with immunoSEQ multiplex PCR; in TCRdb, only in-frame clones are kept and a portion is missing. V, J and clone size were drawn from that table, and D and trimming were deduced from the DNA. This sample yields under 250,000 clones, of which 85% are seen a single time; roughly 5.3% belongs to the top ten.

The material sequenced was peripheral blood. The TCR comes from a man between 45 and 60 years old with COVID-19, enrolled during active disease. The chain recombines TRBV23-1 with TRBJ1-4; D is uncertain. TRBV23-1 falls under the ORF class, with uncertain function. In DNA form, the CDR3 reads TGCGCCAGCAGTCAACCAGAAAAACTGTTTTTT. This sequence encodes CASSQPEKLFF.